The rows below give T cell receptor beta chains drawn from one sample of a study of T cell responses to AZD1222 COVID-19 vaccine. The table came from immunoSEQ multiplex PCR; TCRdb's copy has only in-frame clones and leaves some out. The repertoire holds some 42,000 clones, with roughly 88% as singletons. Source: peripheral blood, taken 28 days after the second AZD1222 dose. The receptors were sampled from an adult who received the AZD1222 COVID-19 vaccine. The CDR3 runs from the conserved cysteine through the conserved F or W.

J gene: TRBJ2-2; CDR3 length: 18; V gene: TRBV7-3; CDR3 protein: CASSFDPVGIFSTGELFF
J gene: TRBJ2-3; CDR3 length: 14; V gene: TRBV7-3; CDR3 protein: CASSLTGGRDTQYF
J gene: TRBJ1-3; CDR3 length: 11; V gene: TRBV20-1; CDR3 protein: CSASQGNTIYF
J gene: TRBJ2-3; CDR3 length: 14; V gene: TRBV11-2; CDR3 protein: CASSLEWGQSIPYF
J gene: TRBJ1-2; CDR3 length: 13; V gene: TRBV7-9; CDR3 protein: CASSPDLVGGYTF
J gene: TRBJ1-1; CDR3 length: 13; V gene: TRBV9; CDR3 protein: CASSASMGRGAFF
J gene: TRBJ2-3; CDR3 length: 15; V gene: TRBV2; CDR3 protein: CASSPGRVHTDTQYF
J gene: TRBJ2-1; CDR3 length: 15; V gene: TRBV7-2; CDR3 protein: CASSLGSSSYNEQFF
J gene: TRBJ1-1; CDR3 length: 13; V gene: TRBV12-3/TRBV12-4; CDR3 protein: CASVRGEGTEAFF
J gene: TRBJ2-7; CDR3 length: 14; V gene: TRBV20-1; CDR3 protein: CSASLLAGADEQYF
J gene: TRBJ1-2; CDR3 length: 15; V gene: TRBV23-1; CDR3 protein: CASSQSWQKKYGYTF
J gene: TRBJ2-5; CDR3 length: 16; V gene: TRBV6-4; CDR3 protein: CASREAGTGGRETQYF
J gene: TRBJ2-5; CDR3 length: 13; V gene: TRBV29-1; CDR3 protein: CSGGHSELETQYF
J gene: TRBJ1-3; CDR3 length: 16; V gene: TRBV4-1; CDR3 protein: CASSHAATSANTTIYF
J gene: TRBJ1-1; CDR3 length: 15; V gene: TRBV3-1/TRBV3-2; CDR3 protein: CASSPPFSGNTEAFF
J gene: TRBJ1-5; CDR3 length: 14; V gene: TRBV30; CDR3 protein: CAWSVGLGNQPQHF
J gene: TRBJ1-1; CDR3 length: 13; V gene: TRBV3-1/TRBV3-2; CDR3 protein: CASSQTGVTEAFF
J gene: TRBJ2-7; CDR3 length: 12; V gene: TRBV6-5; CDR3 protein: CASSRGVGEQYF
J gene: TRBJ2-7; CDR3 length: 14; V gene: TRBV27; CDR3 protein: CASSSPGRSYEQYF
J gene: TRBJ1-1; CDR3 length: 15; V gene: TRBV7-2; CDR3 protein: CASSWPGRGLSEAFF
J gene: TRBJ1-1; CDR3 length: 14; V gene: TRBV10-2; CDR3 protein: CASSALVRNTEAFF
J gene: TRBJ2-5; CDR3 length: 13; V gene: TRBV29-1; CDR3 protein: CSVDRATQETQYF
J gene: TRBJ2-7; CDR3 length: 16; V gene: TRBV6-2/TRBV6-3; CDR3 protein: CASSPTWTGVSGEQYF
J gene: TRBJ1-2; CDR3 length: 13; V gene: TRBV13; CDR3 protein: CASSLRGAGDYTF
J gene: TRBJ2-7; CDR3 length: 13; V gene: TRBV28; CDR3 protein: CASSLGKPYEQYF
J gene: TRBJ2-7; CDR3 length: 15; V gene: TRBV5-1; CDR3 protein: CASSLGWTGWDEQYF
J gene: TRBJ2-7; CDR3 length: 13; V gene: TRBV5-1; CDR3 protein: CASSRERAREQYF
J gene: TRBJ2-2; CDR3 length: 13; V gene: TRBV3-1/TRBV3-2; CDR3 protein: CASSQRGNGELFF
J gene: TRBJ1-1; CDR3 length: 15; V gene: TRBV5-1; CDR3 protein: CASSLTGQGNTEAFF
J gene: TRBJ1-2; CDR3 length: 13; V gene: TRBV24-1; CDR3 protein: CATSDGGNYGYTF
J gene: TRBJ2-3; CDR3 length: 15; V gene: TRBV7-9; CDR3 protein: CASSLIQGELDTQYF
J gene: TRBJ1-2; CDR3 length: 17; V gene: TRBV5-1; CDR3 protein: CASSLGARQGQNYGYTF